Listed here are 28 T cell receptor beta chains from one sample, sequenced in a study of cytomegalovirus exposure and HLA in healthy donors. The table came from immunoSEQ multiplex PCR; TCRdb's copy has only in-frame clones and leaves some out. The data hold about 65,000 clones, with about 91% observed a single time. Material for sequencing was PBMCs. The receptors stem from a woman aged 18-29 years in good health and CMV-seronegative.

This chain links TRBV4-1 with TRBJ1-2; the D gene is possibly TRBD1 (5 bases). V lost 0 bases, J lost 7 bases, and 18 bases lay in between. CDR1 and CDR2 (germline): MGHRA, YSYEKL. This CDR3 is 16 amino acids long. CDR3 amino acids: CASSQDPARGRSGYTF. The CDR3 coding sequence is TGCGCCAGCAGCCAAGATCCGGCGCGGGGCCGTAGTGGCTACACCTTC.

The CDR3 sequence is CASSFHSNTDTQYF. CDR3 sequence (DNA): TGTGCCAGCAGTTTTCACAGCAACACAGATACGCAGTATTTT. The chain combines TRBV28 with TRBJ2-3; no firm D call. This CDR3 comprises 14 residues. Germline CDR1 MDHEN, CDR2 SYDVKM. The V end lost 3 bases, the J end lost 2 bases, and 9 bases lay between the germline ends.

The V and J genes are TRBV27 and TRBJ2-1, with D possibly being TRBD1 (6 bases). The ends were cut back, 3 bases at V and 8 bases at J, with 14 bases in the middle. CDR1 and CDR2 from the germline V gene are MNHEY and SMNVEV (reference sequence). The CDR3 has 14 residues. CDR3 region: CASSLPGATDEQFF. DNA of the CDR3: TGTGCCAGCAGTTTGCCAGGGGCTACCGATGAGCAGTTCTTC.

V and J are TRBV20-1 and TRBJ2-1; weak D call: TRBD2 (5 bases). Germline V gene data show CDR1 as DFQATT and CDR2 as SNEGSKA (reference sequence). The CDR3 runs 11 residues. V was trimmed by 6 bases and J by 7 bases, leaving 10 bases between them. The CDR3 DNA is TGCAGTGCCCTTAGCGCGAATGAGCAGTTCTTC. This translates into CSALSANEQFF.

The chain uses TRBV25-1 and TRBJ1-2, with 7 bases identical to TRBD1. V lost 6 bases and J lost 4; bases outside the gene matches: 5. There are 13 residues in the CDR3. Germline CDR1 reads MGHDK; CDR2 reads SYGVNS. CDR3 coding DNA: TGTGCCAGCAGAAGGGACAGCTCCTATGGCTACACCTTC. This sequence encodes CASRRDSSYGYTF.

The chain has TRBV6-1 and TRBJ2-1, with 9 bases fitting TRBD2. This CDR3 region has 15 residues. The V gene end was trimmed by 6 bases and the J gene end by 3 bases; junction bases not matched to a gene: 6. Germline assignment: CDR1 MNHNS and CDR2 SASEGT. The CDR3 reads CASSLAGIYYNEQFF. The DNA for the CDR3 is TGTGCCAGCAGCCTAGCGGGGATCTACTACAATGAGCAGTTCTTC.

The chain employs TRBV7-2 and TRBJ2-2, with a tentative D call TRBD2 (6 bases). From germline, CDR1 is SGHTA and CDR2 FQGNSA. V shed 5 bases and J shed 4 bases, with 14 bases lying between them. There are 15 residues in the CDR3. The CDR3 is CASSLVVGGTGELFF. DNA for the CDR3: TGTGCCAGCAGCCTGGTGGTGGGGGGCACCGGGGAGCTGTTTTTT.

This chain connects TRBV2 to TRBJ2-5; D might be TRBD1 (6 bases). The V gene lost 6 bases and the J gene lost 5 bases, with 40 bases spanning the gap. Germline assignment: CDR1 SNHLY and CDR2 FYNNEI. The CDR3 runs to 22 residues. The DNA of the CDR3 is TGTGCCAGCAGAACTGGAGCTTATATCCCCCCCAGGGGAAAGGTAGATATGGAGACCCAGTACTTC. Its translation is CASRTGAYIPPRGKVDMETQYF.

This clone has just a few counts. The chain has TRBV19 and TRBJ1-5; 7 nucleotides match TRBD1. Losses at the gene ends were 3 bases for V and 9 bases for J; bases not matched to a gene: 5. The V gene's germline CDR1 is LNHDA and CDR2 SQIVND (reference sequence). This CDR3 comprises 13 residues. Written as DNA, the CDR3 is TGTGCCAGTAGTATGGTACAGGGGCGGCCCCAGCATTTT. Translating gives CASSMVQGRPQHF.

The chain employs TRBV6-1 and TRBJ1-2, with 7 bases that match TRBD1. V lost 7 bases and J lost 6; bases outside the gene matches: 8. This CDR3 region has 13 residues. Germline V gene sequence: CDR1 MNHNS, CDR2 SASEGT. The CDR3 here is CASNPQGENGYTF. The CDR3 nucleotides read TGTGCCAGCAATCCCCAGGGGGAAAATGGCTACACCTTC.

V gene TRBV29-1 combines with J gene TRBJ2-7, with D perhaps TRBD1 (7 bases). CDR3 length: 14 amino acids. With 2 bases removed from V and 1 base from J, the gap between germline ends came to 12 bases. Germline V gene sequence: CDR1 SQVTM, CDR2 ANQGSEA. The CDR3 coding sequence is TGCAGCGTTGAAAGCAGGGGGGAGTCCTACGAGCAGTACTTC. This codes for CSVESRGESYEQYF.

The chain has TRBV4-3 and TRBJ1-4; 9 nucleotides line up with TRBD1. This CDR3 is 15 amino acids long. Per germline, CDR1 LGHNA and CDR2 YSLEER. The junction had 3 bases not matched to a gene; V was cut back by 1 base and J by 6 bases. The CDR3 nucleotides are TGCGCCAGCAGCCAAGCAGGGACAGGGCATGAAAAACTGTTTTTT. Amino acid sequence: CASSQAGTGHEKLFF.

The J gene is TRBJ1-4, the V gene TRBV14, with D perhaps TRBD1 (6 bases). The CDR3 covers 14 residues. Per the germline V gene, CDR1 is SGHDN and CDR2 is FVKESK. V was shortened by 3 bases and J by 7 bases, with 12 bases between the two germline ends. The CDR3 nucleotides read TGTGCCAGCAGCCAGGCACAGGGTGGTGAAAAACTGTTTTTT. Amino acid sequence: CASSQAQGGEKLFF. The variable domain in full, with the rest retrieved from reference TRBV14 and TRBJ1-4, is EAGVTQFPSHSVIEKGQTVTLRCDPISGHDNLYWYRRVMGKEIKFLLHFVKESKQDESGMPNNRFLAERTGGTYSTLKVQPAELEDSGVYFCASSQAQGGEKLFFGSGTQLSVL.

V gene TRBV19 combines with J gene TRBJ1-5, with no clear D. The CDR3 spans 16 residues. Trimming left V 7 bases short and J 9 bases short, with 25 bases between. Germline values: CDR1 LNHDA, CDR2 SQIVND (reference sequence). CDR3 in amino acids: CASKLGGYEVGRPQHF. CDR3 nucleotides: TGTGCCAGTAAACTCGGAGGGTACGAGGTCGGGAGGCCCCAGCATTTT.

The rearrangement joins TRBV2 to TRBJ2-1; a weak D match, TRBD2 (6 bases). Germline V lookup: CDR1 SNHLY, CDR2 FYNNEI. The germline V and J ends were trimmed by 8 bases and 5 bases, with 16 bases remaining between them. This CDR3 comprises 14 residues. Here the CDR3 reads CASFRRETNNEQFF. The CDR3 DNA sequence: TGTGCCAGCTTTAGGAGGGAGACGAACAATGAGCAGTTCTTC.

The chain joins TRBV29-1 to TRBJ2-1, with a weak D call TRBD2 (6 bases). From germline, CDR1 is SQVTM and CDR2 ANQGSEA. The germline V and J ends were trimmed by 6 bases and 3 bases, with 18 bases remaining between them. The CDR3 loop spans 15 amino acids. CDR3 bases: TGCAGCGTCCCTGAAGAGTGGGGGGACTACAATGAGCAGTTCTTC. Translating gives CSVPEEWGDYNEQFF.

The V call is TRBV6-5, the J call TRBJ2-7; D may be TRBD2 (6 bases). The CDR3 is 13 amino acids. Germline V gene lookup returns CDR1 MNHEY and CDR2 SVGAGI. Trimming removed 10 bases at V and 2 bases at J, with 15 bases between. CDR3 sequence reads: CATTGRLTYEQYF. The CDR3 DNA sequence: TGTGCCACCACGGGGAGGTTGACCTACGAGCAGTACTTC.

This clone showed up just once. This chain links TRBV27 with TRBJ1-1; TRBD1 is a possible D gene (6 bases). V was trimmed by 2 bases and J by 5 bases, leaving 15 bases between them. Germline V gene sequence: CDR1 MNHEY, CDR2 SMNVEV (reference sequence). The CDR3 is 15 residues long. The CDR3 protein is CASSLGGGGYTEAFF. In DNA, the CDR3 is TGTGCCAGCAGTTTAGGAGGGGGAGGGTATACTGAAGCTTTCTTT.

The chain has TRBV13 and TRBJ1-5; 9 positions agree with TRBD1. V dropped 3 bases and J dropped 8; count of bases not matched to a gene: 5. CDR1 is PRHDT and CDR2 is FYEKMQ in the germline V gene (reference sequence). The CDR3 is made up of 14 amino acids. The CDR3 DNA sequence: TGTGCCAGCAGCTTCGGGACAGGGCTTGAGCCCCAGCATTTT. Amino acid sequence: CASSFGTGLEPQHF.

CDR3 sequence reads: CASRRYVVSANYGYTF. In DNA form, the CDR3 reads TGTGCCAGCAGACGCTACGTCGTGTCGGCTAACTATGGCTACACCTTC. The chain couples TRBV28 to TRBJ1-2; no definite D call. V lost 6 bases, J lost 0 bases, and 17 bases lay in between. The CDR3 runs to 16 residues. Germline CDR1 is MDHEN and CDR2 is SYDVKM.

The count of this clone is one. The junction does not match germline at one end; this may be a read error. The rearrangement uses TRBV5-4 and TRBJ2-7, with TRBD1 matching 7 bases. Germline loops: CDR1 SGHNT, CDR2 YYREEE (reference sequence). This CDR3 is built from 18 residues. As DNA, the CDR3 is TGCGCCAGCAGCCAAGGGTTGGGCAGGGGGTACCACACCTACGAGCAGTACTTC. Translation: CASSQGLGRGYHTYEQYF.

J is TRBJ2-7 and V is TRBV28, with 8 nucleotides matching TRBD2. The CDR3 contains 19 residues. Trimming removed 0 bases from V and 2 bases from J; junction bases left unmatched: 15. Germline V CDR1 and CDR2: MDHEN, SYDVKM. The CDR3 reads CASSLWPRGGVTLPYEQYF. CDR3 in DNA: TGTGCCAGCAGTTTATGGCCTCGGGGGGGGGTTACACTCCCCTACGAGCAGTACTTC.

The V call is TRBV28, the J call TRBJ1-5; D is unresolved. V was pared by 3 bases and J by 5 bases, with 8 bases between. The CDR3 has 13 residues. Germline V gene lookup returns CDR1 MDHEN and CDR2 SYDVKM. CDR3 residues: CASSFQEDQPQHF. CDR3 DNA sequence: TGTGCCAGCAGTTTCCAGGAGGATCAGCCCCAGCATTTT.

V is TRBV6-1 and J is TRBJ2-7; 9 bases are a match to TRBD1. The CDR3 is 14 amino acids. V lost 6 bases to trimming and J lost 3 bases; unmatched junction nucleotides: 6. Germline loops: CDR1 MNHNS, CDR2 SASEGT. CDR3 residues: CASRPGQGVYEQYF. As DNA, the CDR3 is TGTGCCAGCAGGCCGGGACAGGGAGTCTACGAGCAGTACTTC.

The chain combines TRBV12-5 with TRBJ1-6, with TRBD1 as a possible D gene (5 bases). Deletions cut 1 base from V and 10 bases from J, with 11 bases between. The CDR3 extends over 14 amino acids. Germline V lookup: CDR1 LGHNT, CDR2 FRNRAP. CDR3 DNA sequence: TGTGCTAGTGGTTTGGGGGGCGGTCGATCACCCCTCCACTTT. Translated, it gives CASGLGGGRSPLHF.

The chain recombines TRBV6-1 with TRBJ1-1; 12 bases align to TRBD1. In germline, CDR1 is MNHNS, CDR2 SASEGT. The CDR3 runs 14 residues. V trimming: 5 bases; J trimming: 7 bases; junction bases outside the gene matches: 5. Written as DNA, the CDR3 is TGTGCCAGCAGTTCGGGACAGGGGGCTAGTGAAGCTTTCTTT. This gives the protein CASSSGQGASEAFF.

The V gene is TRBV18, the J gene TRBJ2-7; TRBD1 matches 9 bases. The germline CDR1 and CDR2 sequences are KGHSH and LQKENI. The CDR3 is 15 residues long. V shed 3 bases and J 0 bases; nucleotides not matched to a gene: 3. The CDR3 here is CASSPGQGDSYEQYF. In nucleotides, the CDR3 is TGTGCCAGCTCACCGGGACAGGGCGACTCCTACGAGCAGTACTTC.

The sample holds one count of this clone. This chain uses TRBV28 with TRBJ2-2, with D unclear. V shed 5 bases and J shed 3 bases, with 7 bases lying between them. Germline loops: CDR1 MDHEN, CDR2 SYDVKM. The CDR3 totals 13 residues. In DNA, the CDR3 is TGTGCCAGCAGTCCCAGCGACACCGGGGAGCTGTTTTTT. Translated, it gives CASSPSDTGELFF.